This T cell receptor beta chain came from a study of T cell responses to AZD1222 COVID-19 vaccine. Overall study results and limits: Unmutated variant regions are reportedly targeted by nearly half of spike-specific TCRs.

CDR1 and CDR2 from the germline V gene are SNHLY and FYNNEI. The V and J ends lost 6 bases and 5 bases, in that order; junction bases with no gene match: 4. This CDR3 spans 13 amino acids. As to this clone: The target antigen is unknown.

This table comes from immunoSEQ multiplex PCR, and its TCRdb copy is limited to in-frame clones, with some not included. The sample includes fewer than 120,000 clones, around 90% of them seen just once. The sequencing used peripheral blood, collected 28 days after the second AZD1222 dose. This sequence joins TRBV2 and TRBJ1-5, with 7 bases aligning to TRBD1. The sequence derives from an adult who received the AZD1222 COVID-19 vaccine. The chain's CDR3 is CASRGQRDQPQHF. For the CDR3, the DNA is TGTGCCAGCAGGGGACAGAGGGATCAGCCCCAGCATTTT.